This T cell receptor beta chain derives from a study of blood T cell repertoires in COVID-19. Turning to the study itself: The United States, Italy and Spain provided the acute and convalescent COVID-19 samples. PBMCs, B-cell-depleted T cells, or T cells provided the cDNA or gDNA that made up the material.

Original processing methods: Reference gene primer amplification in the assay estimated nucleated cell counts. The table came from immunoSEQ multiplex PCR; TCRdb's copy has only in-frame clones and leaves some out. V, J and clone size are taken as reported in that table, and D and trimming were inferred from the DNA itself. The sample has about 41,000 clones, roughly nine tenths seen once. This clone came up a few times. Per the germline V gene, CDR1 is SEHNR and CDR2 is FQNEAQ (reference sequence). This CDR3 is 16 amino acids long. Trimming shortened V by 1 base and J by 4 bases, and 16 bases separated the two germline ends.

The source material was peripheral blood. This rearrangement joins TRBV7-9 to TRBJ1-2; tentatively, D is TRBD1 (5 bases). This receptor was taken from a man aged 55 to 69 with acute or convalescent COVID-19. CDR3 protein: CASSLEDTLGIYGYTF. The CDR3 DNA reads as TGTGCCAGCAGCTTAGAGGACACCCTGGGGATCTATGGCTACACCTTC.